The 25 T cell receptor beta chains given below trace back to one sample, sequenced in a study. In TCRdb, the 5' RACE reads were re-called with MiXCR into one record per CDR3 protein. In the table there are approximately 50,000 distinct CDR3 sequences, 26% of which are singletons. Cells sorted as Tregs were CD4+, CD25+ and CD127-/low. The sample was tumor-infiltrating Tregs sorted from the breast tumor. These receptors were collected from a female donor with breast cancer.

The table lists this clonotype with a few counts. The chain combines TRBV9 with TRBJ2-1, with no clear D. The CDR3 has 18 residues. V was trimmed by 1 base and J by 0 bases, leaving 17 bases between them. CDR1 SGDLS and CDR2 YYNGEE come from the germline V gene. CDR3 DNA sequence: TGTGCCAGCAGCGTATCAACCCTAGAGCGCAGCTCCTACAATGAGCAGTTCTTC. The encoded protein is CASSVSTLERSSYNEQFF.

The CDR3 is CASSPRGTGYGGELFF. The CDR3 bases are TGTGCCAGCAGTCCCAGAGGGACAGGGTATGGCGGGGAGCTGTTTTTT. The V call is TRBV7-2, the J call TRBJ2-2; TRBD1 aligns across 9 bases. The CDR3 is made up of 16 amino acids. Germline values: CDR1 SGHTA, CDR2 FQGNSA. The J segment lost 7 bases and the V segment lost 6 bases, leaving 12 bases of the junction unmatched.

The CDR3: CASSLGYGETQYF. The CDR3 region has the DNA TGTGCCAGCAGCTTAGGGTACGGAGAGACCCAGTACTTC. This rearrangement joins TRBV7-2 to TRBJ2-5; D not resolved. The CDR3 length is 13 residues. Trimming took off 1 base at V and 4 bases at J, with 7 bases between the two ends. Germline V lookup: CDR1 SGHTA, CDR2 FQGNSA.

Ten or more counts support this clonotype. V and J are TRBV6-5 and TRBJ1-6; TRBD1 matches at 10 bases. The CDR3 runs 16 residues. Per the germline V gene, CDR1 is MNHEY and CDR2 is SVGAGI. Trimming cost V 2 bases and J 7 bases; bases outside gene matches: 5. The CDR3: CASSYAGQGDNSPLHF. CDR3 nucleotide sequence: TGTGCCAGCAGTTACGCCGGACAGGGGGACAATTCACCCCTCCACTTT.

The DNA for the CDR3 is TGCAGTGCTAGACCCGGGTCGATGGAGACCCAGTACTTC. Its protein is CSARPGSMETQYF. The V and J genes are TRBV20-1 and TRBJ2-5; D ambiguous. Per germline, CDR1 DFQATT and CDR2 SNEGSKA (reference sequence). V lost 2 bases to trimming and J lost 5 bases, with 12 bases between them. This CDR3 has 13 residues.

This clonotype is medium-sized. The chain combines TRBV11-2 with TRBJ2-3; D unclear. The germline CDR1 and CDR2 sequences are SGHAT and FQNNGV. V was shortened by 6 bases and J by 4 bases, with 8 bases between the two germline ends. The CDR3 runs to 12 residues. CDR3: CASRGGSDTQYF. The CDR3, as DNA: TGTGCCAGCAGGGGCGGTTCAGATACGCAGTATTTT. Using reference TRBV11-2 and TRBJ2-3 for the parts outside the CDR3, the full variable domain is EAGVAQSPRYKIIEKRQSVAFWCNPISGHATLYWYQQILGQGPKLLIQFQNNGVVDDSQLPKDRFSAERLKGVDSTLKIQPAKLEDSAVYLCASRGGSDTQYFGPGTRLTVL.

This clonotype appeared many times. The chain recombines TRBV29-1 with TRBJ2-1; 7 bases map to TRBD1. The J segment lost 9 bases and the V segment lost 6 bases, leaving 5 bases of the junction unmatched. CDR3 size: 11 residues. CDR1 and CDR2 from the germline V gene are SQVTM and ANQGSEA. The CDR3 DNA follows: TGCAGCGTCGAAAGGGGGCGTGAGCAGTTCTTC. Translated, it gives CSVERGREQFF.

This clonotype was recorded many times. The chain joins TRBV7-2 to TRBJ1-5; 9 bases align to TRBD1. Germline V lookup: CDR1 SGHTA, CDR2 FQGNSA. There are 16 residues in the CDR3. Trimming at V came to 5 bases and at J to 5 bases, leaving 10 bases not matched to a gene. The CDR3, as DNA: TGTGCCAGCAGCGCGCAAGCCGGGACAGGGCATCAGCCCCAGCATTTT. Translating gives CASSAQAGTGHQPQHF.

This clonotype was seen a few times. V and J are TRBV7-2 and TRBJ1-6; 7 nucleotides match TRBD1. CDR3 length: 14 amino acids. Germline CDR1 SGHTA, CDR2 FQGNSA. With 4 bases clipped from V and 8 bases from J, the junction kept 5 bases outside the gene matches. The CDR3 DNA sequence: TGTGCCAGCAGCTCTAGACAGGGTCATTCACCCCTCCACTTT. Residues: CASSSRQGHSPLHF.

This clonotype has a count of ten or more. This sequence joins TRBV20-1 and TRBJ2-7, with D tentatively TRBD2 (5 bases). V shed 1 base and J shed 3 bases, with 10 bases lying between them. Germline-derived CDR1 and CDR2 are DFQATT and SNEGSKA (reference sequence). This CDR3 spans 13 amino acids. CDR3 sequence: CSARGNRDYEQYF. CDR3 bases: TGCAGTGCTAGAGGGAACCGGGACTACGAGCAGTACTTC.

This chain connects TRBV6-5 to TRBJ1-2; 7 bases agree with TRBD1. The CDR3 runs to 15 residues. CDR1 MNHEY and CDR2 SVGAGI come from the germline V gene. V shed 6 bases and J 4 bases; nucleotides not matched to a gene: 11. The CDR3 is CASSGRQGGFYGYTF. CDR3 nucleotide sequence: TGTGCCAGCAGCGGCCGACAGGGTGGATTCTATGGCTACACCTTC.

The chain employs TRBV6-5 and TRBJ1-1; weak D call: TRBD1 (6 bases). CDR1 and CDR2 from the germline V gene are MNHEY and SVGAGI. V lost 5 bases and J lost 4, with 14 bases in between. CDR3 length: 14 amino acids. The chain's CDR3 is CASSVGQGRTEAFF. The CDR3 nucleotides read TGTGCCAGCAGTGTGGGGCAGGGGCGCACTGAAGCTTTCTTT.

Of note for this clonotype: Compared with germline, one end of the junction differs, possibly owing to a read error. This chain joins TRBV5-1 and TRBJ2-4; 9 bases align to TRBD2. The CDR3 is 18 amino acids. The V gene's germline CDR1 is SGHRS and CDR2 YFSETQ. As DNA, the CDR3 is TGCGTCAGCAGTGGCGGTAGCGGGAGTGAGCCAACCAAAAACATTCAGTACTTC. As protein: CVSSGGSGSEPTKNIQYF.

In this sample, this clonotype turned up a few times. The rearrangement links TRBV7-3 to TRBJ2-3; TRBD1 matches 8 bases. This CDR3 spans 15 amino acids. CDR1 and CDR2 (germline): SGHTA, FQGTGA. Trimming took 2 bases from V and 2 from J; bases not matched to a gene: 3. CDR3: CASSLGTGYTDTQYF. The CDR3 DNA reads TGTGCCAGCAGCTTAGGGACAGGCTACACAGATACGCAGTATTTT.

The chain uses TRBV7-2 and TRBJ1-1, with a tentative D call TRBD1 (5 bases). The CDR3 sequence is 14 residues long. Trimming took off 5 bases at V and 1 base at J, with 11 bases between the two ends. The germline gives CDR1 SGHTA, CDR2 FQGNSA. CDR3 coding DNA: TGTGCCAGCAGCCGTGGGACGGCGAACACTGAAGCTTTCTTT. Protein: CASSRGTANTEAFF.

This clonotype has just a few counts. DNA for the CDR3: TGTGCCAGCAGTATTGAGGGAGGGTATGGCTACACCTTC. This codes for CASSIEGGYGYTF. The V and J genes are TRBV2 and TRBJ1-2; no reliable D call. CDR1 and CDR2 from the germline V gene are SNHLY and FYNNEI. The V end was cut by 5 bases, the J end by 5 bases, with 12 bases between. The CDR3 extends over 13 amino acids.

V gene TRBV30 combines with J gene TRBJ1-3; D perhaps matches TRBD1 (6 bases). The V gene lost 3 bases and the J gene lost 5 bases, with 14 bases spanning the gap. CDR3 length: 14 amino acids. CDR1 and CDR2 from the germline V gene are GTSNPN and SVGIG (reference sequence). The CDR3 DNA is TGTGCCTGGAGATACGGCAGGGGAAGAAACACCATATATTTT. Amino acid sequence: CAWRYGRGRNTIYF.

The chain joins TRBV30 to TRBJ2-7; D unclear. Germline values: CDR1 GTSNPN, CDR2 SVGIG (reference sequence). V lost 5 bases and J lost 0, with 5 bases in between. The CDR3 has 11 amino acids. The CDR3 DNA reads TGTGCCTGGGACGCCTCCTACGAGCAGTACTTC. It yields the protein CAWDASYEQYF.

In its sample, this clonotype was seen a few times. V gene TRBV15 combines with J gene TRBJ1-1; maybe TRBD1 (5 bases). The CDR3 runs 14 residues. The germline CDR1 and CDR2 sequences are LNHNV and YYDKDF (reference sequence). The ends were cut back, 1 base at V and 4 bases at J, with 10 bases in the middle. CDR3 bases: TGTGCCACCAGCAGAGGTATGGGACGCACTGAAGCTTTCTTT. It yields the protein CATSRGMGRTEAFF.

In its sample, this clonotype was seen a few times. The CDR3 region is CASSLVPAGPWEKLFF. The CDR3 nucleotides are TGTGCCAGCAGCTTAGTTCCGGCAGGGCCTTGGGAAAAACTGTTTTTT. This rearrangement joins TRBV7-2 to TRBJ1-4, with D maybe TRBD1 (5 bases). Germline CDR1 is SGHTA and CDR2 is FQGNSA. The CDR3 has 16 residues. Trimming pared 1 base from V and 8 bases from J, leaving 17 bases between.

This clonotype was observed a handful of times. The rearrangement links TRBV7-6 to TRBJ2-7; no reliable D call. Trimming cost V 3 bases and J 1 base, with 7 bases left between them. Germline V gene data show CDR1 as SGHVS and CDR2 as FNYEAQ. The CDR3 is 13 amino acids. The CDR3 loop is CASSFGMSYEQYF. The CDR3 nucleotides read TGTGCCAGCAGCTTTGGTATGTCCTACGAGCAGTACTTC.

This clonotype was seen at least ten times. V and J are TRBV7-3 and TRBJ2-3; 7 bases map to TRBD2. The CDR3 is made up of 16 amino acids. Germline V gene lookup returns CDR1 SGHTA and CDR2 FQGTGA. With 4 bases clipped from V and 4 bases from J, the junction kept 11 bases outside the gene matches. The CDR3 DNA reads TGTGCCAGCAGCTCGGGACTAAAGTGGGACGCAGATACGCAGTATTTT. Its protein is CASSSGLKWDADTQYF.

This chain joins TRBV7-2 and TRBJ2-1; D ambiguous. Trimming shortened V by 1 base and J by 0 bases, and 7 bases separated the two germline ends. Germline lookup yields CDR1 SGHTA and CDR2 FQGNSA. The CDR3 extends over 15 amino acids. The CDR3 coding sequence is TGTGCCAGCAGCTTAGGGGCCCTCTCCTACAATGAGCAGTTCTTC. This sequence encodes CASSLGALSYNEQFF.

The genes are TRBV7-2 and TRBJ2-5; 9 nucleotides match TRBD1. The CDR3 runs to 14 residues. The J segment lost 4 bases and the V segment lost 4 bases, leaving 4 bases of the junction unmatched. Germline lookup yields CDR1 SGHTA and CDR2 FQGNSA. Here the CDR3 DNA reads TGTGCCAGCAGCTCCTACAGGGGGCTAGAGACCCAGTACTTC. Translated, it gives CASSSYRGLETQYF.

This clonotype was recorded many times. The V gene is TRBV6-2 or TRBV6-3, the J gene TRBJ2-1; no firm D call. V was pared by 5 bases and J by 6 bases, with 11 bases between. The CDR3 length is 13 residues. CDR1 MNHEY and CDR2 SVGEGT come from the germline V gene. CDR3 sequence: CASSRLLGNEQFF. The CDR3 DNA reads as TGTGCCAGCAGTCGACTCCTGGGCAATGAGCAGTTCTTC.